This T cell receptor beta chain was documented in a study of regulatory T cells in long-lasting Graves disease. Germline lookup yields CDR1 MNHNS and CDR2 SASEGT. This CDR3 has 13 residues. V lost 7 bases and J lost 0, with 7 bases in between. Arm-PCR of CDR3 regions with iRepertoire HTBI primers generated TCR beta libraries. TCRdb reanalysed the multiplex PCR reads using MiXCR and keeps one entry per CDR3 protein. This table has 650,000 to 700,000 distinct CDR3 sequences, around 30% appearing once. Time point denoted: persistent/refractory GD, antithyroid drugs over 5 years with positive TRAb. The authors made the TCR library using RNA they extracted from PBMCs. Findings and caveats of the study: Among samples with persistent disease, TRBV28, TRBJ1-2 and TRBJ2-5 were favored. Persistent Graves' patients had lower TCR diversity than newly diagnosed ones.

With respect to this clonotype: The antigen is unknown. A much larger clone differs by one base, so this may be a read error.

Source: peripheral blood mononuclear cells (PBMCs), taken when the disease was refractory, from a patient treated with antithyroid drugs. This chain links TRBV6-1 with TRBJ1-5; D gene ambiguous. The clonotype originates from a female donor with Graves disease. CDR3 protein: CASNRYSNQPQHF. The CDR3 bases are TGTGCCAGCAACCGCTATAGCAATCAGCCCCAGCATTTT.